This T cell receptor (beta chain) stems from a study of graft-versus-host responses after intestinal transplantation. Across the whole study: Isolated intestinal, liver-intestinal, or multivisceral transplants were what recipients had. Findings and caveats of the study: The study found high graft-versus-host to host-versus-graft clonal ratios in allografts of patients with graft-donor T cell macrochimerism.

The table came from immunoSEQ multiplex PCR; TCRdb's copy has only in-frame clones and leaves some out. Found here are approximately 16,000 clones, roughly 69% of them singletons; the top ten hold roughly 10%. As concerns this clone: Its target is not known. The junction and the germline gene differ at one end; a read error may be behind it.

The CDR3 is 15 residues long. Graft tissue was processed to release intraepithelial and lamina propria lymphocytes. The sequence derives from a human patient who received an intestinal transplant, so some T cells may come from the graft donor. Here the sequenced sample was ileum tissue, taken 650 to 700 days after intestinal transplantation. The rearrangement joins TRBV5-3 to TRBJ1-2; the D is unclear. TRBV5-3 is assigned to the ORF class and has an uncertain function. As DNA, the CDR3 is TGTGCCAGCAGCTTGGCGGGCAGCGGATACTATGGCTACACCTTC. This sequence encodes CASSLAGSGYYGYTF.